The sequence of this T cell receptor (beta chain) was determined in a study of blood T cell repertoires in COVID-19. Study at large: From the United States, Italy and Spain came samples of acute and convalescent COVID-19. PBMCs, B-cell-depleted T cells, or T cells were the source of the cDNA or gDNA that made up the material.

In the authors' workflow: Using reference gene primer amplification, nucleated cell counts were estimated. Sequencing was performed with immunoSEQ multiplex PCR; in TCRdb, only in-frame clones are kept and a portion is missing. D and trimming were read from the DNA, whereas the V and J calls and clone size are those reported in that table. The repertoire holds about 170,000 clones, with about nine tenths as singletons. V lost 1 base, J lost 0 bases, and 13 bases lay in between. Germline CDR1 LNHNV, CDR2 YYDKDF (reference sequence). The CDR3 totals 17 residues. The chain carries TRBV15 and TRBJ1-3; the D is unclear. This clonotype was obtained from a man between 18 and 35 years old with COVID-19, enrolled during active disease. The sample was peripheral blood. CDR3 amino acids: CATSRGARRLSGNTIYF. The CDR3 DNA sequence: TGTGCCACCAGCAGAGGGGCCAGGCGCCTCTCTGGAAACACCATATATTTT. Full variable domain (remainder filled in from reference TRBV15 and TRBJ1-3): DAMVIQNPRYQVTQFGKPVTLSCSQTLNHNVMYWYQQKSSQAPKLLFHYYDKDFNNEADTPDNFQSRRPNTSFCFLDIRSPGLGDTAMYLCATSRGARRLSGNTIYFGEGSWLTVV.